Presented here are 9 T cell receptor beta chains from one specimen sequenced in a study of blood T cell repertoires in COVID-19. Assay used: immunoSEQ multiplex PCR; TCRdb lists only in-frame clones, some missing. The data show approximately 140,000 clones, 70% to 90% seen once. Sequencing was performed on peripheral blood. The receptor source for this set is a man between 65 and 85 years old with acute or convalescent COVID-19.

This clone was seen only once. V gene TRBV7-2 combines with J gene TRBJ2-6; tentatively, D is TRBD1 (6 bases). Germline values: CDR1 SGHTA, CDR2 FQGNSA. The CDR3 consists of 16 residues. V dropped 5 bases and J dropped 2 bases, with 13 bases sitting between them. CDR3 amino acids: CASSRDIRTGANVLTF. The CDR3 bases are TGTGCCAGCAGCAGGGACATTCGGACTGGGGCCAACGTCCTGACTTTC.

This clone was seen once. V gene TRBV6-2 or TRBV6-3 combines with J gene TRBJ1-2; a weak D match, TRBD1 (5 bases). This CDR3 spans 17 amino acids. Trimming shortened V by 6 bases and J by 4 bases, and 24 bases separated the two germline ends. The V gene's germline CDR1 is MNHEY and CDR2 SVGEGT. CDR3: CASSPTGVLPVPYGYTF. CDR3 in DNA: TGTGCCAGCAGCCCTACGGGGGTCCTACCTGTACCCTATGGCTACACCTTC.

This chain connects TRBV5-4 to TRBJ2-3; 11 bases map to TRBD2. Germline CDR1 is SGHNT and CDR2 is YYREEE (reference sequence). The CDR3 extends over 16 amino acids. V trimming: 4 bases; J trimming: 0 bases; junction bases outside the gene matches: 4. CDR3 coding DNA: TGTGCCAGCAGCACCGGGACTAGCGGCAGCACAGATACGCAGTATTTT. Its protein is CASSTGTSGSTDTQYF. Filled out from reference TRBV5-4 and TRBJ2-3, the complete variable domain reads ETGVTQSPTHLIKTRGQQVTLRCSSQSGHNTVSWYQQALGQGPQFIFQYYREEENGRGNFPPRFSGLQFPNYSSELNVNALELDDSALYLCASSTGTSGSTDTQYFGPGTRLTVL.

The CDR3 nucleotides are TGTGCCTGGAGTGCGGGAGGTAGCTCCTACAATGAGCAGTTCTTC. Translation gives CAWSAGGSSYNEQFF. The chain is built from TRBV30 and TRBJ2-1; TRBD2 aligns across 7 bases. The V segment lost 1 base and the J segment 0 bases; nucleotides outside the gene matches: 3. This CDR3 is built from 15 residues. Germline lookup yields CDR1 GTSNPN and CDR2 SVGIG (reference sequence).

The chain combines TRBV5-1 with TRBJ2-1, with TRBD1 identical over 10 bases. Losses at the gene ends were 4 bases for V and 7 bases for J; bases not matched to a gene: 8. Germline lookup yields CDR1 SGHRS and CDR2 YFSETQ. CDR3 length: 15 residues. This chain's CDR3 is CASSRDRGPRNEQFF. The CDR3, as DNA: TGCGCCAGCAGCCGTGACAGGGGGCCTCGAAATGAGCAGTTCTTC.

The V and J genes are TRBV28 and TRBJ2-1; TRBD2 aligns across 11 bases. V trimming: 6 bases; J trimming: 0 bases; junction bases outside the gene matches: 4. The CDR3 sequence is 16 residues long. Germline CDR1 is MDHEN and CDR2 is SYDVKM. CDR3 sequence reads: CASSRTSGSSYNEQFF. For the CDR3, the DNA is TGTGCCAGCAGCAGGACTAGCGGGTCCTCCTACAATGAGCAGTTCTTC.

This clone was recorded a few times. CDR3 sequence: CASSHGWANVLTF. The CDR3 nucleotides are TGTGCCAGCAGCCACGGTTGGGCCAACGTCCTGACTTTC. This rearrangement joins TRBV7-8 to TRBJ2-6; D uncertain. V lost 5 bases and J lost 5, with 7 bases in between. This CDR3 contains 13 residues. Germline assignment: CDR1 SGHVS and CDR2 FQNEAQ.

The gene calls are TRBV6-2 or TRBV6-3 and TRBJ2-5; 7 nucleotides match TRBD1. Germline V CDR1 and CDR2: MNHEY, SVGEGT. J gave up 6 bases and V 2 bases, and 9 bases lay outside the gene matches. The CDR3 has 15 residues. CDR3 nucleotides: TGTGCCAGCAGTTACACATTGACAGGGCTGCAGACCCAGTACTTC. Residues: CASSYTLTGLQTQYF.

The gene calls are TRBV19 and TRBJ2-7, with 8 positions matching TRBD1. The V gene end was trimmed by 3 bases and the J gene end by 6 bases; junction bases not matched to a gene: 4. CDR1 is LNHDA, CDR2 SQIVND, per germline (reference sequence). This CDR3 spans 13 amino acids. The CDR3 protein is CASSIPGGSEQYF. The DNA for the CDR3 is TGTGCCAGTAGTATTCCAGGGGGCAGCGAGCAGTACTTC.